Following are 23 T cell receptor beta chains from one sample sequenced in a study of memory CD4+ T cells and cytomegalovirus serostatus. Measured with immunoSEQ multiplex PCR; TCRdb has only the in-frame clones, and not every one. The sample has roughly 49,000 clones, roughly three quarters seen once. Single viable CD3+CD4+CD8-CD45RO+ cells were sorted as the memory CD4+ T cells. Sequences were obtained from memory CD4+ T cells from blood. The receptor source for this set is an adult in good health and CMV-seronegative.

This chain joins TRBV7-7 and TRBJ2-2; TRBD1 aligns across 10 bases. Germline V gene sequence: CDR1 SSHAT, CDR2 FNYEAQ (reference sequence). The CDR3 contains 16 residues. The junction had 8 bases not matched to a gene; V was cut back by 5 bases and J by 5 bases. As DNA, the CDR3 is TGTGCCAGCAGCAAAAACCCGGGACAGGGGACCGGGGAGCTGTTTTTT. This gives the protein CASSKNPGQGTGELFF.

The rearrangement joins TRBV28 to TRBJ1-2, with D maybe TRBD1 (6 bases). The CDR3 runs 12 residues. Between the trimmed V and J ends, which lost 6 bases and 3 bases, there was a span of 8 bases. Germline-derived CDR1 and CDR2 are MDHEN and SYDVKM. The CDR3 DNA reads TGTGCCAGCAGGTCAGGGGACTATGGCTACACCTTC. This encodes CASRSGDYGYTF.

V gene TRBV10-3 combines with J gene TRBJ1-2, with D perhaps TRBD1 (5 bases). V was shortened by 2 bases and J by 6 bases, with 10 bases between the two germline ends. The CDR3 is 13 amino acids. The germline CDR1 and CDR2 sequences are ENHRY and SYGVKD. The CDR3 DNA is TGTGCCATCAGTGAGGGGCAGGGAGATGGCTACACCTTC. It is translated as CAISEGQGDGYTF.

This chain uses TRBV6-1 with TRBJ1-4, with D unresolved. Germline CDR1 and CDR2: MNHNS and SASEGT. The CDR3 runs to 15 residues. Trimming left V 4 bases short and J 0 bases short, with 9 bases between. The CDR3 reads CASSGNLATNEKLFF. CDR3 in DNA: TGTGCCAGCAGTGGTAACCTTGCAACTAATGAAAAACTGTTTTTT.

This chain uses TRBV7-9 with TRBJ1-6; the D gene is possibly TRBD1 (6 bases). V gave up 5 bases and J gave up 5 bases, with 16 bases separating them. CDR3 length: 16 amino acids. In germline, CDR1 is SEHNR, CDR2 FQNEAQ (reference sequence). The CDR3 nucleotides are TGTGCCAGCAGCCCGGACAGCCCGGGCAATAATTCACCCCTCCACTTT. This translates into CASSPDSPGNNSPLHF.

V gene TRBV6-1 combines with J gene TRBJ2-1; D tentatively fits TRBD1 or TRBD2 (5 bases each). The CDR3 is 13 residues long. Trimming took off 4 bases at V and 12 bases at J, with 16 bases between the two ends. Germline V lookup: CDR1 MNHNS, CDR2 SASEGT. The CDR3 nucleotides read TGTGCCAGCAGTGCAATCGGGACGTCTGTGCAGTTCTTC. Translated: CASSAIGTSVQFF.

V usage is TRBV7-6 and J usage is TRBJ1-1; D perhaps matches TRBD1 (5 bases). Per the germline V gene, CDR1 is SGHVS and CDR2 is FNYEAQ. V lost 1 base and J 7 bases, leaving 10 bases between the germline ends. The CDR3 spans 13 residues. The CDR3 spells CASSLEGGGEAFF. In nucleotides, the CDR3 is TGTGCCAGCAGCTTAGAGGGTGGGGGTGAAGCTTTCTTT.

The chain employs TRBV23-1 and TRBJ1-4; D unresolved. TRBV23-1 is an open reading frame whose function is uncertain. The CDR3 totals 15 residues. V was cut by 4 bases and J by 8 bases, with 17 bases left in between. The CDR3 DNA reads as TGCGCCAGCAGTCCCCCGACCCCAAAGGACGAAAAACTGTTTTTT. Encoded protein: CASSPPTPKDEKLFF.

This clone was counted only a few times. CDR3 protein: CASSTNIDQPQHF. DNA for the CDR3: TGCGCCAGCAGTACCAATATCGATCAGCCCCAGCATTTT. The chain recombines TRBV5-1 with TRBJ1-5; unclear D gene. CDR3 length: 13 residues. The V and J ends lost 5 bases and 5 bases respectively, with 11 bases between them. The germline V gene encodes CDR1 SGHRS and CDR2 YFSETQ.

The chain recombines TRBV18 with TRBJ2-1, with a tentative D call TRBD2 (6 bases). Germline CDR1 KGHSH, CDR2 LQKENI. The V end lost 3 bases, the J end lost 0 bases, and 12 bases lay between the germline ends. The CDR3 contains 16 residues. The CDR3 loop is CASSPGTVRSYNEQFF. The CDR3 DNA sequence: TGTGCCAGCTCACCGGGGACTGTCCGCTCCTACAATGAGCAGTTCTTC.

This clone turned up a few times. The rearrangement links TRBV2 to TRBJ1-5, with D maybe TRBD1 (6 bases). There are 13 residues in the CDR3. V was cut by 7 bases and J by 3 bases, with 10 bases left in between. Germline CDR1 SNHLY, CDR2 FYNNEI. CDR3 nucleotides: TGTGCCAGCATGACAGGCAACAATCAGCCCCAGCATTTT. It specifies CASMTGNNQPQHF. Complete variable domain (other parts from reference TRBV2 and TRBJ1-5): EPEVTQTPSHQVTQMGQEVILRCVPISNHLYFYWYRQILGQKVEFLVSFYNNEISEKSEIFDDQFSVERPDGSNFTLKIRSTKLEDSAMYFCASMTGNNQPQHFGDGTRLSIL.

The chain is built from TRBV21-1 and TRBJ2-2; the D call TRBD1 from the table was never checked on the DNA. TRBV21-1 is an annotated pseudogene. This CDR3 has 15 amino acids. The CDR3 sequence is CASSKAAVNTGELFF. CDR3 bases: TGTGCCAGCAGCAAAGCGGCCGTAAACACCGGGGAGCTGTTTTTT.

The CDR3 DNA is TGTGCCAGCAGTGAAGTGACAGCGATCTCCCCTTATGAGCAGTACTTC. Translated, it gives CASSEVTAISPYEQYF. The genes are TRBV2 and TRBJ2-7; a weak D match, TRBD1 (5 bases). V lost 1 base and J lost 7, with 20 bases in between. CDR3 size: 16 residues. Germline V lookup: CDR1 SNHLY, CDR2 FYNNEI.

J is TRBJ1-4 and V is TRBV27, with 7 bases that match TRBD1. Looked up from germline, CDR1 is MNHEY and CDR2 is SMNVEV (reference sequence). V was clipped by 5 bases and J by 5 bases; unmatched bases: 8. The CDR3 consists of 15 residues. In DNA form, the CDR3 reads TGTGCCAGCAGTCCGGGGGACAGATGGAATGAAAAACTGTTTTTT. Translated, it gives CASSPGDRWNEKLFF.

CDR3 sequence (DNA): TGTGCCAGCAGTGAAAGGGGGCTGAACCAGCATTTT. The encoded protein is CASSERGLNQHF. The V call is TRBV6-1, the J call TRBJ1-5; 7 nucleotides match TRBD1. Germline CDR1 and CDR2: MNHNS and SASEGT. The V and J ends lost 2 bases and 12 bases, in that order; junction bases with no gene match: 4. CDR3 length: 12 amino acids.

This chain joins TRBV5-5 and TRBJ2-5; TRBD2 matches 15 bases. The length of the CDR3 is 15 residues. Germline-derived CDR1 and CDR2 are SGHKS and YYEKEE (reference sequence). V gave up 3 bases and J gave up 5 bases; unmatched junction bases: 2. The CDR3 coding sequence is TGTGCCAGCAGCTCTGGACTAGCGGGGGGGGAGACCCAGTACTTC. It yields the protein CASSSGLAGGETQYF.

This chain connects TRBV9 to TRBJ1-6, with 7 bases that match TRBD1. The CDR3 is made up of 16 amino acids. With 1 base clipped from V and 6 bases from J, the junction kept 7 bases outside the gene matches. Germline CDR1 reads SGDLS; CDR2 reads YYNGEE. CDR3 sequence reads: CASSVFQGQTNSPLHF. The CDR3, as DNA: TGTGCCAGCAGCGTATTCCAGGGACAGACTAATTCACCCCTCCACTTT.

In DNA, the CDR3 is TGTGCCAGCTCAATCCAGCTCGCTGGCGTTGAGCAGTTCTTC. As protein: CASSIQLAGVEQFF. V gene TRBV18 combines with J gene TRBJ2-1; D unclear. V was pared by 5 bases and J by 9 bases, with 17 bases between. Germline-derived CDR1 and CDR2 are KGHSH and LQKENI. This CDR3 spans 14 amino acids.

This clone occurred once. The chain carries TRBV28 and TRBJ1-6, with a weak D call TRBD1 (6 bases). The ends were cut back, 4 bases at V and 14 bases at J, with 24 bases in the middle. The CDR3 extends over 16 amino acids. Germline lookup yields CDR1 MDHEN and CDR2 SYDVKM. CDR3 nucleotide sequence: TGTGCCAGCAGTTCCCACGAGACAGGCCCGCTGGGGACCCTCCACTTT. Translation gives CASSSHETGPLGTLHF.

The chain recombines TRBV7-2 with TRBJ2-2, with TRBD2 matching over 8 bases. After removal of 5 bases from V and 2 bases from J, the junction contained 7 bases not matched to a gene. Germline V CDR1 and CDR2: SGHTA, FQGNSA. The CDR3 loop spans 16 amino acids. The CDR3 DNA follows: TGTGCCAGCAGCCACCGACTAGCGCTCAACACCGGGGAGCTGTTTTTT. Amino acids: CASSHRLALNTGELFF.

The CDR3 loop is CAIRLQGSDEQFF. Here the CDR3 DNA reads TGTGCCATCAGACTACAGGGGAGCGATGAGCAGTTCTTC. The rearrangement joins TRBV10-3 to TRBJ2-1; 7 positions match TRBD1. The junction had 7 bases not matched to a gene; V was cut back by 6 bases and J by 8 bases. Germline assignment: CDR1 ENHRY and CDR2 SYGVKD. CDR3 length: 13 residues.

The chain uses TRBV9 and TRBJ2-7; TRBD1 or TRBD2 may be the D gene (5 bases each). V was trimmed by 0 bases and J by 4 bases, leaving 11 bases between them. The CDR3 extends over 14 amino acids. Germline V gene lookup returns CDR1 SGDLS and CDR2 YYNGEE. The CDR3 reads CASSVDVEGYEQYF. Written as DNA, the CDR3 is TGTGCCAGCAGCGTAGATGTTGAGGGGTACGAGCAGTACTTC.

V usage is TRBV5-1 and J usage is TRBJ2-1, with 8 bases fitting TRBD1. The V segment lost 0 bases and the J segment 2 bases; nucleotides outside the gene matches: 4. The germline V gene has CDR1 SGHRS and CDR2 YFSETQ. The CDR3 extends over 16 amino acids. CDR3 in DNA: TGCGCCAGCAGCTTGGGGGGGGACAGGACCTACAATGAGCAGTTCTTC. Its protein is CASSLGGDRTYNEQFF.